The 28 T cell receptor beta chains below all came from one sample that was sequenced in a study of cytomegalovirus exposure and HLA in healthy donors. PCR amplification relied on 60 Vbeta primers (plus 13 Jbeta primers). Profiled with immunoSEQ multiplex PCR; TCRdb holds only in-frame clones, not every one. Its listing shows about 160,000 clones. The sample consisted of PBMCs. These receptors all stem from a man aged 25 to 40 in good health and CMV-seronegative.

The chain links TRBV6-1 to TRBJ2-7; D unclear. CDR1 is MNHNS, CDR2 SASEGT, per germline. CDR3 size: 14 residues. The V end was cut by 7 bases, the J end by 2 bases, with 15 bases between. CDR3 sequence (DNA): TGTGCCAGCATTAACCGGTTCCCCACCTACGAGCAGTACTTC. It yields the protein CASINRFPTYEQYF.

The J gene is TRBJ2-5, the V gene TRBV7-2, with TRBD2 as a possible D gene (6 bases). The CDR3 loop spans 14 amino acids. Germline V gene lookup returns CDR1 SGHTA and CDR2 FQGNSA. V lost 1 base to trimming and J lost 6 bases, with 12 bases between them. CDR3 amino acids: CASSLEEGTKTQYF. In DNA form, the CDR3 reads TGTGCCAGCAGCTTAGAGGAGGGTACGAAGACCCAGTACTTC. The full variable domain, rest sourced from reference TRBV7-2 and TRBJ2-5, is GAGVSQSPSNKVTEKGKDVELRCDPISGHTALYWYRQSLGQGLEFLIYFQGNSAPDKSGLPSDRFSAERTGGSVSTLTIQRTQQEDSAVYLCASSLEEGTKTQYFGPGTRLLVL.

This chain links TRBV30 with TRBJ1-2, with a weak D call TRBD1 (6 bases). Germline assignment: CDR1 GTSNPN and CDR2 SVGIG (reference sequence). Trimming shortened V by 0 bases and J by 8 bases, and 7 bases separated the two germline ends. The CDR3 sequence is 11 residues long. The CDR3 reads CAWSVQGGYTF. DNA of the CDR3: TGTGCCTGGAGTGTACAGGGAGGCTACACCTTC. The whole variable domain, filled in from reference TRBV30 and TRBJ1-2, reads SQTIHQWPATLVQPVGSPLSLECTVEGTSNPNLYWYRQAAGRGLQLLFYSVGIGQISSEVPQNLSASRPQDRQFILSSKKLLLSDSGFYLCAWSVQGGYTFGSGTRLTVV.

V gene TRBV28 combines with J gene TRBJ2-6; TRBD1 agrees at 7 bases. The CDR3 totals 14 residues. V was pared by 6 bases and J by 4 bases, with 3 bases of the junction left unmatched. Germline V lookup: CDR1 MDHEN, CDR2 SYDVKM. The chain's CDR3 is CASRTGVGANVLTF. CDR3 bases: TGTGCCAGCAGAACAGGGGTCGGGGCCAACGTCCTGACTTTC. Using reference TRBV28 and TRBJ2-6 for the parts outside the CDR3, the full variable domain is DVKVTQSSRYLVKRTGEKVFLECVQDMDHENMFWYRQDPGLGLRLIYFSYDVKMKEKGDIPEGYSVSREKKERFSLILESASTNQTSMYLCASRTGVGANVLTFGAGSRLTVL.

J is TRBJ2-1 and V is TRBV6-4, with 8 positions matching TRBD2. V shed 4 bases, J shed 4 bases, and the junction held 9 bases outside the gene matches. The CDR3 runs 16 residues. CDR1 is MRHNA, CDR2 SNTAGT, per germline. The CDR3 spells CASSVLPGLDYNEQFF. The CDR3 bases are TGTGCCAGCAGTGTTTTACCGGGACTAGATTACAATGAGCAGTTCTTC.

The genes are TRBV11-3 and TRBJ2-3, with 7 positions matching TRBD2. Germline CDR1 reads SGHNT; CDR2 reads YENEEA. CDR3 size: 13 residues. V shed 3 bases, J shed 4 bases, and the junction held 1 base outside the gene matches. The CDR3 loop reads CASSFSGSDTQYF. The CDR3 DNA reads TGTGCCAGCAGCTTTAGCGGGTCAGATACGCAGTATTTT.

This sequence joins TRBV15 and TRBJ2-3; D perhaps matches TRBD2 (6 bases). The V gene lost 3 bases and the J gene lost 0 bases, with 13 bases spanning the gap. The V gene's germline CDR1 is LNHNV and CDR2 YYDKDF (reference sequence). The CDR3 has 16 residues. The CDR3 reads CATSRNVAESTDTQYF. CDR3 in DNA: TGTGCCACCAGCAGGAACGTAGCGGAAAGCACAGATACGCAGTATTTT.

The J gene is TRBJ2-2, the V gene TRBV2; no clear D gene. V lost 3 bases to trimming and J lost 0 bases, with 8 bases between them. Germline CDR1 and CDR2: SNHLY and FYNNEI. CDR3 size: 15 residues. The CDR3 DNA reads TGTGCCAGCAGTGAGTTCCATTCGAACACCGGGGAGCTGTTTTTT. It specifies CASSEFHSNTGELFF.

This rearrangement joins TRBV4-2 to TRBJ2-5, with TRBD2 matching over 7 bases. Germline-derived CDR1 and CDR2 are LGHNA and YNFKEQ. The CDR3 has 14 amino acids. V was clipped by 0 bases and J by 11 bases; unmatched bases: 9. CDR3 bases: TGTGCCAGCAGCCAAGATGGGGGGGTGCGGGAGCAGTACTTC. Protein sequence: CASSQDGGVREQYF.

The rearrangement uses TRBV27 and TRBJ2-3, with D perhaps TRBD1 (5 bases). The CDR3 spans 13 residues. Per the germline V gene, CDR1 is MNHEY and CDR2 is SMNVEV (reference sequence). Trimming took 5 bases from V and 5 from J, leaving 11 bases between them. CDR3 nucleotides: TGTGCCAGCAGTCCTATCACAGGAGATACGCAGTATTTT. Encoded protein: CASSPITGDTQYF.

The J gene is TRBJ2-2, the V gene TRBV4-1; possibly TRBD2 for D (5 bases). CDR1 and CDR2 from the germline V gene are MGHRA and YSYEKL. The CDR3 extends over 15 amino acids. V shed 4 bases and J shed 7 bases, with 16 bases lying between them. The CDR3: CASSPLRAQVGELFF. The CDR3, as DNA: TGCGCCAGCAGCCCCCTGAGGGCGCAGGTCGGGGAGCTGTTTTTT.

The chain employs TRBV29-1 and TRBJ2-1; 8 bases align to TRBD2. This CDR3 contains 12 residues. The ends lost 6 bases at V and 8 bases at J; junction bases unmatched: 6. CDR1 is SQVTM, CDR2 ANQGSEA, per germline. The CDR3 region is CSVGTSMDEQFF. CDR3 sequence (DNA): TGCAGCGTGGGGACTAGTATGGATGAGCAGTTCTTC.

The DNA for the CDR3 is TGTGCCAGCAGGACTAGCGGGAGTGGGTGGGAGACCCAGTACTTC. Translation gives CASRTSGSGWETQYF. This chain links TRBV6-5 with TRBJ2-5, with TRBD2 matching 12 bases. V was pared by 6 bases and J by 5 bases, with 7 bases of the junction left unmatched. Per the germline V gene, CDR1 is MNHEY and CDR2 is SVGAGI. CDR3 size: 15 residues.

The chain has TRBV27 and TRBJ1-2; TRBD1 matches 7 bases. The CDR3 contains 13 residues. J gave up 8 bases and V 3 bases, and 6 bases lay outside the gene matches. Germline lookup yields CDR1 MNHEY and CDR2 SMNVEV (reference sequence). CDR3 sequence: CASSLGQGEGYTF. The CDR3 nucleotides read TGTGCCAGCAGTTTGGGGCAGGGGGAAGGCTACACCTTC.

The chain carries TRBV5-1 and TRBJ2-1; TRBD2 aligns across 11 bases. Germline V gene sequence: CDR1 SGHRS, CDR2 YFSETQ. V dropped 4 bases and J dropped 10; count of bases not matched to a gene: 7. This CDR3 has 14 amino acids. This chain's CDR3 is CASSQLAGEGEQFF. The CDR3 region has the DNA TGCGCCAGCAGCCAACTAGCGGGAGAAGGCGAGCAGTTCTTC.

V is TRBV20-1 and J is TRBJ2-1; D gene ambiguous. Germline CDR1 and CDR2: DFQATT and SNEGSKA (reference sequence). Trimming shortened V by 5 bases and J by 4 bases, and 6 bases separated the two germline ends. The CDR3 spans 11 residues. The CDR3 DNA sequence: TGCAGTGCTGACTTATACAATGAGCAGTTCTTC. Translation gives CSADLYNEQFF.

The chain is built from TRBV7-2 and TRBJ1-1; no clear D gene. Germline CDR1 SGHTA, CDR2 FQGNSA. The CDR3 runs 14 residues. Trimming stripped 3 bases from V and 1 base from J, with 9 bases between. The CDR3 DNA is TGTGCCAGCAGCTTCCAACGGGAGAACACTGAAGCTTTCTTT. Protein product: CASSFQRENTEAFF.

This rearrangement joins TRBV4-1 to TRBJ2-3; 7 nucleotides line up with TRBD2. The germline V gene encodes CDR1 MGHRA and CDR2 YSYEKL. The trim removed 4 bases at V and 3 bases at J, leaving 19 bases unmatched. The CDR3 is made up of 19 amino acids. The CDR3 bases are TGCGCCAGCAGCCCTCGGCGGGCCAGCGGGATGAACCCTACAGATACGCAGTATTTT. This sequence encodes CASSPRRASGMNPTDTQYF.

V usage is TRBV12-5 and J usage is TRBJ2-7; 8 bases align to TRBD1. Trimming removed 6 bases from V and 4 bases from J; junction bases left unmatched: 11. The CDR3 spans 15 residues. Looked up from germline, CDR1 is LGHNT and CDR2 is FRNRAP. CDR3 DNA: TGTGCTAGTGGAACCAGGGGACAGGATCCTTACGAGCAGTACTTC. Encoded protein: CASGTRGQDPYEQYF.

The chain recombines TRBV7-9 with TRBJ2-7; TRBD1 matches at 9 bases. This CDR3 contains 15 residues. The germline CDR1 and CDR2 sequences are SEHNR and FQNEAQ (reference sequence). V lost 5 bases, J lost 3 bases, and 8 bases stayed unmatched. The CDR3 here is CASSAEGQGVYEQYF. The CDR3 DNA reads TGTGCCAGCAGCGCAGAGGGACAGGGAGTCTACGAGCAGTACTTC.

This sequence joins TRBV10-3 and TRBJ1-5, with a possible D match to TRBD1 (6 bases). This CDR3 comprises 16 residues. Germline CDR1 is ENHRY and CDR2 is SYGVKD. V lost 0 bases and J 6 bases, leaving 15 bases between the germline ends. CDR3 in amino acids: CAISESRARGGQPQHF. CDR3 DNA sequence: TGTGCCATCAGTGAGTCGAGAGCCAGGGGCGGTCAGCCCCAGCATTTT.

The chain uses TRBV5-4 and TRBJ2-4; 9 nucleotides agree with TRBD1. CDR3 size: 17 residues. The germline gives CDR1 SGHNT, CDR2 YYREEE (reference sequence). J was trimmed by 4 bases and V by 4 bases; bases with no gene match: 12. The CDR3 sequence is CASSPGGQGNLKNIQYF. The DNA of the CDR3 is TGTGCCAGCAGCCCGGGGGGACAGGGCAATTTAAAAAACATTCAGTACTTC.

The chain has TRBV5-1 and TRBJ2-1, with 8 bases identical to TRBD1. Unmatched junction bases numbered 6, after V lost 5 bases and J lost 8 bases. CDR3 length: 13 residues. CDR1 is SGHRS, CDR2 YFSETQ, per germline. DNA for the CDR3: TGCGCCAGCAGAGAACAGGGGGTCGATGAGCAGTTCTTC. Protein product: CASREQGVDEQFF.

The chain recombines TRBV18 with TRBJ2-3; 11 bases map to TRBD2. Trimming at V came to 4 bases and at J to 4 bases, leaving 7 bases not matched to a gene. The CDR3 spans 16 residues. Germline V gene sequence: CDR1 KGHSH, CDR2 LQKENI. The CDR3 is CASSRASGRSSDTQYF. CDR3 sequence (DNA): TGTGCCAGCTCACGGGCTAGCGGGAGGAGCTCAGATACGCAGTATTTT.

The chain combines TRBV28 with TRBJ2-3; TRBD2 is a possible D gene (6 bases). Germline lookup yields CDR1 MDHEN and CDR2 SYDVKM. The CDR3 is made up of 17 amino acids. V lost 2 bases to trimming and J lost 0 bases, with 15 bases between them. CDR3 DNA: TGTGCCAGCAGTTTACTACCCCTCAGCGGGAGCACAGATACGCAGTATTTT. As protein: CASSLLPLSGSTDTQYF.

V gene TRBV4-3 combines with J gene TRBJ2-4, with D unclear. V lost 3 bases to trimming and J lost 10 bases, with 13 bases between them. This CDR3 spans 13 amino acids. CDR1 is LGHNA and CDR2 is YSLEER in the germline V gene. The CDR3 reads CASSHRPPRIQYF. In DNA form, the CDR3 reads TGCGCCAGCAGCCACCGGCCTCCTAGGATTCAGTACTTC.

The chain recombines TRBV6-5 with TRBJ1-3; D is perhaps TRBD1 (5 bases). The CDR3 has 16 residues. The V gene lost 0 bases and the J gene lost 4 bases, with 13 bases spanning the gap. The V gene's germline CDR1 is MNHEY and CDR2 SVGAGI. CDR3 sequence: CASSYSGPGAGNTIYF. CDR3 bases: TGTGCCAGCAGTTACTCGGGGCCGGGTGCAGGAAACACCATATATTTT.

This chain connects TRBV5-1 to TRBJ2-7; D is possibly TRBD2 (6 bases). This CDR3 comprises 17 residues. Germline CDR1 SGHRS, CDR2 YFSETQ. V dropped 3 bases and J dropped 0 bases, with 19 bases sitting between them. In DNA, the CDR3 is TGCGCCAGCAGCTCCACCTACCGGGACTCCCTCTCCTACGAGCAGTACTTC. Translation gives CASSSTYRDSLSYEQYF. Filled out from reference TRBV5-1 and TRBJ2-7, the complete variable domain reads KAGVTQTPRYLIKTRGQQVTLSCSPISGHRSVSWYQQTPGQGLQFLFEYFSETQRNKGNFPGRFSGRQFSNSRSEMNVSTLELGDSALYLCASSSTYRDSLSYEQYFGPGTRLTVT.